Below, 15 T cell receptor beta chains from the same sample are listed, as sequenced in a study of technical replicates of blood from a handful of donors. Profiled with immunoSEQ multiplex PCR; TCRdb holds only in-frame clones, not every one. This sample has roughly 79,000 clones, with around 94% found just once. What was sequenced was T cells isolated from PBMCs. The receptors come from a human donor in good health.

V is TRBV2 and J is TRBJ2-4; possibly TRBD2 for D (5 bases). CDR3 length equals 15 residues. Germline-derived CDR1 and CDR2 are SNHLY and FYNNEI. The V end was cut by 6 bases, the J end by 0 bases, with 12 bases between. CDR3 in amino acids: CASSESGLAKNIQYF. Here the CDR3 DNA reads TGTGCCAGCAGCGAAAGCGGATTAGCCAAAAACATTCAGTACTTC.

V is TRBV11-1 and J is TRBJ2-1, with a possible D match to TRBD2 (5 bases). The germline CDR1 and CDR2 sequences are SGHAT and FQDESV (reference sequence). The CDR3 is 15 residues long. Trimming left V 0 bases short and J 4 bases short, with 10 bases between. The DNA for the CDR3 is TGTGCCAGCAGCTTAGCGCCCGAGGGTTACAATGAGCAGTTCTTC. The encoded protein is CASSLAPEGYNEQFF. Based on the CDR3 plus reference TRBV11-1 and TRBJ2-1, the full variable domain is EAEVAQSPRYKITEKSQAVAFWCDPISGHATLYWYRQILGQGPELLVQFQDESVVDDSQLPKDRFSAERLKGVDSTLKIQPAELGDSAMYLCASSLAPEGYNEQFFGPGTRLTVL.

The genes are TRBV6-5 and TRBJ2-7; the D gene is possibly TRBD2 (6 bases). Trimming stripped 6 bases from V and 4 bases from J, with 19 bases between. The CDR3 consists of 15 residues. Germline CDR1 reads MNHEY; CDR2 reads SVGAGI. The CDR3 nucleotides read TGTGCCAGCAGCCCCGAGTCCGGGGGTTGGTACGAGCAGTACTTC. This encodes CASSPESGGWYEQYF.

V usage is TRBV12-5 and J usage is TRBJ2-5; 7 bases map to TRBD2. The CDR3 consists of 15 residues. CDR1 LGHNT and CDR2 FRNRAP come from the germline V gene. CDR3 sequence reads: CATLEAGIIFKTQYF. The CDR3 DNA is TGTGCCACCCTAGAAGCGGGAATTATCTTTAAGACCCAGTACTTC.

This sequence joins TRBV29-1 and TRBJ1-3; D possibly corresponds to TRBD1 (5 bases). In germline, CDR1 is SQVTM, CDR2 ANQGSEA. This CDR3 is 13 amino acids long. Trimming shortened V by 6 bases and J by 4 bases, and 13 bases separated the two germline ends. Written as DNA, the CDR3 is TGCAGCGTCGGGGGGGGGTTCGGAAACACCATATATTTT. Translation gives CSVGGGFGNTIYF.

The chain has TRBV7-9 and TRBJ2-2, with 9 bases fitting TRBD1. With V trimmed by 4 bases and J by 6 bases, 6 bases remained unmatched. The V gene's germline CDR1 is SEHNR and CDR2 FQNEAQ (reference sequence). The CDR3 runs to 15 residues. Here the CDR3 reads CASSSPGQGAGELFF. The CDR3, as DNA: TGTGCCAGCAGCTCCCCGGGACAGGGAGCCGGGGAGCTGTTTTTT.

On this clone: One junction end disagrees with the germline gene, perhaps due to a read error. The chain employs TRBV4-3 and TRBJ2-7; tentative D call: TRBD2 (5 bases). The CDR3 consists of 14 residues. CDR1 LGHNA and CDR2 YSLEER come from the germline V gene. This chain's CDR3 is CASSPAWTDYAQYF. CDR3 in DNA: TGCGCCAGCAGCCCGGCGTGGACTGACTACGCGCAGTACTTC.

The chain links TRBV7-2 to TRBJ1-1; TRBD1 aligns across 7 bases. The CDR3 length is 14 residues. CDR1 is SGHTA, CDR2 FQGNSA, per germline. V was clipped by 0 bases and J by 4 bases; unmatched bases: 2. CDR3 in DNA: TGTGCCAGCAGCTTAGCAGGGGGCGGCACTGAAGCTTTCTTT. Encoded protein: CASSLAGGGTEAFF.

The chain links TRBV5-5 to TRBJ2-7; 7 positions agree with TRBD2. Germline loops: CDR1 SGHKS, CDR2 YYEKEE (reference sequence). V trimming: 2 bases; J trimming: 0 bases; junction bases outside the gene matches: 5. The CDR3 runs 15 residues. The CDR3 nucleotides are TGTGCCAGCAGCTTTGGCGGGAGTGTCTCCTACGAGCAGTACTTC. Amino acid sequence: CASSFGGSVSYEQYF. Complete variable domain (other parts from reference TRBV5-5 and TRBJ2-7): DAGVTQSPTHLIKTRGQQVTLRCSPISGHKSVSWYQQVLGQGPQFIFQYYEKEERGRGNFPDRFSARQFPNYSSELNVNALLLGDSALYLCASSFGGSVSYEQYFGPGTRLTVT.

This chain joins TRBV29-1 and TRBJ1-1, with a possible D match to TRBD1 (5 bases). CDR3 length: 11 amino acids. Deletions cut 6 bases from V and 8 bases from J, with 13 bases between. The germline gives CDR1 SQVTM, CDR2 ANQGSEA. CDR3 residues: CSVPVGLEAFF. In DNA form, the CDR3 reads TGCAGCGTGCCCGTGGGGCTCGAAGCTTTCTTT.

V is TRBV11-2 and J is TRBJ2-1, with 9 bases lining up with TRBD1. This CDR3 has 15 amino acids. The germline V gene encodes CDR1 SGHAT and CDR2 FQNNGV. Trimming cost V 6 bases and J 4 bases; bases outside gene matches: 7. This CDR3 is CASRRQGVFYNEQFF. Here the CDR3 DNA reads TGTGCCAGCAGACGACAGGGGGTGTTTTACAATGAGCAGTTCTTC.

The chain joins TRBV7-6 to TRBJ2-1; 9 nucleotides line up with TRBD1. The trim removed 5 bases at V and 4 bases at J, leaving 6 bases unmatched. Germline V gives CDR1 SGHVS, CDR2 FNYEAQ. This CDR3 is built from 15 residues. CDR3 in DNA: TGTGCCAGCAGCCTCCGGGACAGGGAGTACAATGAGCAGTTCTTC. It specifies CASSLRDREYNEQFF.

The chain employs TRBV6-5 and TRBJ1-2; 8 bases map to TRBD1. V lost 5 bases, J lost 6 bases, and 5 bases stayed unmatched. From germline, CDR1 is MNHEY and CDR2 SVGAGI. This CDR3 has 13 amino acids. In DNA form, the CDR3 reads TGTGCCAGCAGTCCGGACAGGGCGAATGGCTACACCTTC. Its protein product is CASSPDRANGYTF.

The rearrangement links TRBV10-3 to TRBJ2-1; perhaps TRBD2 as D (6 bases). The CDR3 runs to 13 residues. V was shortened by 0 bases and J by 12 bases, with 12 bases between the two germline ends. Germline V gives CDR1 ENHRY, CDR2 SYGVKD. The CDR3 DNA follows: TGTGCCATCAGTGAGTCGGGCGGGAAGGGGCAGTTCTTC. Protein: CAISESGGKGQFF.

This chain links TRBV7-3 with TRBJ2-3, with 9 positions matching TRBD2. Trimming took 2 bases from V and 0 from J; bases not matched to a gene: 3. This CDR3 has 16 residues. Germline CDR1 SGHTA, CDR2 FQGTGA. The CDR3 bases are TGTGCCAGCAGCTTACCCCTAGCGGGAAGCACAGATACGCAGTATTTT. The encoded protein is CASSLPLAGSTDTQYF.